This T cell receptor beta chain stems from a study of monozygotic twins with inflammatory bowel disease. Template-switch reactions added UMIs with a 6-nucleotide sample barcode. TCRdb re-called the 5' RACE reads and catalogs CDR3 proteins one per entry, DNA excluded. This repertoire includes approximately 150,000 distinct CDR3 sequences. This CDR3 is 14 amino acids long. In germline, CDR1 is MGHRA, CDR2 YSYEKL. The chain is built from TRBV4-1 and TRBJ2-7. The sequence derives from a human donor with ulcerative colitis or Crohn's disease, or a healthy co-twin of an affected twin (not recorded which). Sequencing was performed on blood. CDR3: CASSQGFLNYEQYF.